Listed here are 23 T cell receptor beta chains from one sample, sequenced in a study of blood T cell repertoires in COVID-19. TCRdb's copy holds only in-frame clones and misses some; the assay was immunoSEQ multiplex PCR. The table records 65,000 to 90,000 clones, approximately 86% of them present only once. Sequencing was performed on peripheral blood. The receptors were sampled from a woman older than 75 in a cohort sampled during active or convalescent COVID-19.

This clone has only one observation. The rearrangement uses TRBV19 and TRBJ2-1, with 11 positions matching TRBD2. The germline V gene has CDR1 LNHDA and CDR2 SQIVND (reference sequence). V lost 1 base and J lost 5; bases outside the gene matches: 4. This CDR3 is 16 amino acids long. DNA of the CDR3: TGTGCCAGTAGTATAGCTAGCGGGAGGCCCGACAATGAGCAGTTCTTC. Its protein is CASSIASGRPDNEQFF.

The chain has TRBV7-9 and TRBJ1-3, with TRBD1 identical over 9 bases. CDR3 length: 18 amino acids. V dropped 8 bases and J dropped 0; count of bases not matched to a gene: 14. Germline loops: CDR1 SEHNR, CDR2 FQNEAQ (reference sequence). CDR3 sequence (DNA): TGTGCCAGCGCCATGGGGCCGGACAGGGGCCCCTCTGGAAACACCATATATTTT. Translated: CASAMGPDRGPSGNTIYF.

The rearrangement uses TRBV5-1 and TRBJ1-5; TRBD1 aligns across 8 bases. J gave up 6 bases and V 0 bases, and 2 bases lay outside the gene matches. The length of the CDR3 is 14 residues. CDR1 and CDR2 from the germline V gene are SGHRS and YFSETQ. This CDR3 reads CASSLDQGAQPQHF. CDR3 DNA: TGCGCCAGCAGCTTGGATCAGGGGGCTCAGCCCCAGCATTTT. Supplemented by reference TRBV5-1 and TRBJ1-5, the full variable domain reads KAGVTQTPRYLIKTRGQQVTLSCSPISGHRSVSWYQQTPGQGLQFLFEYFSETQRNKGNFPGRFSGRQFSNSRSEMNVSTLELGDSALYLCASSLDQGAQPQHFGDGTRLSIL.

Details on this clone: The sample has other DNA sequences that encode this CDR3 too. The chain is built from TRBV10-3 and TRBJ2-5; possibly TRBD2 for D (7 bases). V was cut by 3 bases and J by 1 base, with 9 bases left in between. CDR3 size: 14 residues. Germline assignment: CDR1 ENHRY and CDR2 SYGVKD. The CDR3 protein is CAISDRGGQETQYF. The CDR3 nucleotides are TGTGCCATCAGTGATAGGGGGGGCCAAGAGACCCAGTACTTC.

The CDR3 here is CASSGAGFYGYTF. CDR3 nucleotides: TGTGCCAGTTCAGGGGCGGGCTTTTATGGCTACACCTTC. The V call is TRBV19, the J call TRBJ1-2; D might be TRBD1 (6 bases). Germline loops: CDR1 LNHDA, CDR2 SQIVND (reference sequence). The CDR3 length is 13 residues. V lost 8 bases and J lost 5, with 15 bases in between.

The chain recombines TRBV9 with TRBJ1-2, with no clear D. This CDR3 has 13 residues. Trimming took 0 bases from V and 8 from J, leaving 11 bases between them. Per germline, CDR1 SGDLS and CDR2 YYNGEE. As DNA, the CDR3 is TGTGCCAGCAGCGTAGACCGCTGGGAGGGCTACACCTTC. Protein sequence: CASSVDRWEGYTF.

This chain links TRBV18 with TRBJ2-5; D not certain. Germline CDR1 KGHSH, CDR2 LQKENI. The CDR3 totals 13 residues. V was pared by 1 base and J by 5 bases, with 8 bases between. The CDR3 here is CASSPLLWETQYF. As DNA, the CDR3 is TGTGCCAGCTCACCACTACTGTGGGAGACCCAGTACTTC.

The chain joins TRBV30 to TRBJ2-1; no clear D. With 2 bases removed from V and 9 bases from J, the gap between germline ends came to 11 bases. This CDR3 comprises 12 residues. In germline, CDR1 is GTSNPN, CDR2 SVGIG (reference sequence). The CDR3 DNA reads TGTGCCTGGAGTCCACGCGGCTTTGAGCAGTTCTTC. Amino acids: CAWSPRGFEQFF.

Notes on this clone: A read error may produce the germline difference seen at one junction end. The rearrangement links TRBV7-7 to TRBJ2-3; 7 nucleotides align to TRBD2. The CDR3 is made up of 15 amino acids. Germline CDR1 is SSHAT and CDR2 is FNYEAQ (reference sequence). The CDR3: CASSFGGGQGDTQYF. Here the CDR3 DNA reads TGTGCTAGCAGCTTCGGGGGAGGGCAAGGAGATACGCAGTATTTT. Full variable domain (outside the CDR3, taken from reference TRBV7-7 and TRBJ2-3): GAGVSQSPRYKVTKRGQDVTLRCDPISSHATLYWYQQALGQGPEFLTYFNYEAQPDKSGLPSDRFSAERPEGSISTLTIQRTEQRDSAMYRCASSFGGGQGDTQYFGPGTRLTVL.

This CDR3 is CASSHQGGNEKLFF. In DNA, the CDR3 is TGTGCCAGCAGTCACCAGGGAGGGAATGAAAAACTGTTTTTT. The chain couples TRBV27 to TRBJ1-4; D possibly corresponds to TRBD1 (5 bases). CDR3 length: 14 amino acids. The germline CDR1 and CDR2 sequences are MNHEY and SMNVEV (reference sequence). With 5 bases removed from V and 5 bases from J, the gap between germline ends came to 12 bases.

There are a few counts of this clone. CDR3 amino acids: CAWSEGQGVRNTIYF. CDR3 bases: TGTGCCTGGAGTGAAGGACAGGGTGTTAGAAACACCATATATTTT. The V gene is TRBV30, the J gene TRBJ1-3, with 8 bases that match TRBD1. J was trimmed by 5 bases and V by 1 base; bases with no gene match: 7. Germline-derived CDR1 and CDR2 are GTSNPN and SVGIG (reference sequence). The CDR3 is made up of 15 amino acids.

The sample holds one count of this clone. The V gene is TRBV5-4, the J gene TRBJ1-1; tentative D call: TRBD1 (6 bases). Germline V gene data show CDR1 as SGHNT and CDR2 as YYREEE (reference sequence). CDR3 length equals 15 residues. V shed 6 bases and J shed 3 bases, with 18 bases lying between them. The CDR3 region is CASTEGGRGDTEAFF. The DNA for the CDR3 is TGTGCCAGCACCGAGGGGGGGCGTGGGGACACTGAAGCTTTCTTT.

This rearrangement joins TRBV2 to TRBJ1-3; D is unclear. The germline gives CDR1 SNHLY, CDR2 FYNNEI. V shed 8 bases and J shed 0 bases, with 17 bases lying between them. The CDR3 is 16 residues long. The chain's CDR3 is CASARSTGSSGNTIYF. The CDR3, as DNA: TGTGCCAGCGCTCGTTCGACTGGGAGCTCTGGAAACACCATATATTTT.

This clone was recorded only once. This sequence joins TRBV23-1 and TRBJ2-7; a possible D gene is TRBD1 (8 bases). TRBV23-1 is labeled an ORF, and its function is uncertain. V shed 8 bases and J shed 2 bases, with 16 bases lying between them. The CDR3 loop spans 14 amino acids. CDR3 sequence reads: CASWAGDRTYEQYV. The CDR3 nucleotides are TGCGCCAGCTGGGCGGGGGACAGGACCTACGAGCAGTACGTC.

The CDR3 protein is CASSPYSTSGSGNEQFF. As DNA, the CDR3 is TGTGCCAGCTCACCCTATTCCACTAGCGGGAGCGGCAATGAGCAGTTCTTC. The gene calls are TRBV18 and TRBJ2-1, with 11 nucleotides matching TRBD2. The CDR3 covers 17 residues. Per germline, CDR1 KGHSH and CDR2 LQKENI. Trimming removed 3 bases from V and 6 bases from J; junction bases left unmatched: 10.

This rearrangement joins TRBV18 to TRBJ1-1; D remains unclear. Germline V CDR1 and CDR2: KGHSH, LQKENI. This CDR3 contains 12 residues. Between the trimmed V and J ends, which lost 4 bases and 8 bases, there was a span of 11 bases. CDR3 DNA sequence: TGTGCCAGCTCACATCCGGGTACCGAAGCTTTCTTT. As protein: CASSHPGTEAFF.

The rearrangement links TRBV5-1 to TRBJ2-1, with 10 bases identical to TRBD2. This CDR3 spans 16 amino acids. CDR1 is SGHRS, CDR2 YFSETQ, per germline. J lost 6 bases, V lost 0 bases, and 6 bases had no gene match. This CDR3 reads CASSLDASGSGNEQFF. CDR3 sequence (DNA): TGCGCCAGCAGCTTGGACGCTAGCGGGAGTGGCAATGAGCAGTTCTTC.

The table lists this clone with a few counts. The chain is built from TRBV28 and TRBJ1-5, with D unresolved. The CDR3 is made up of 13 amino acids. CDR1 is MDHEN and CDR2 is SYDVKM in the germline V gene. V was shortened by 7 bases and J by 4 bases, with 11 bases between the two germline ends. CDR3 sequence (DNA): TGTGCCAGCACCCGGGCGGGGAATCAGCCCCAGCATTTT. Translation: CASTRAGNQPQHF.

J is TRBJ2-6 and V is TRBV3-1 (or the pseudogene TRBV3-2); tentative D call: TRBD1 (6 bases). The germline V gene has CDR1 LGHDT and CDR2 YNNKEL (reference sequence). The CDR3 extends over 17 amino acids. The V end lost 4 bases, the J end lost 0 bases, and 13 bases lay between the germline ends. In nucleotides, the CDR3 is TGTGCCAGCAGCCGGACAGCGACTCTCTCTGGGGCCAACGTCCTGACTTTC. Its protein product is CASSRTATLSGANVLTF.

The rearrangement links TRBV2 to TRBJ1-1, with D tentatively TRBD1 (6 bases). V dropped 6 bases and J dropped 1 base, with 15 bases sitting between them. The germline CDR1 and CDR2 sequences are SNHLY and FYNNEI. CDR3 size: 15 residues. DNA for the CDR3: TGTGCCAGCAGCCAGAACAGGGATGGGAACACTGAAGCTTTCTTT. Encoded protein: CASSQNRDGNTEAFF.

The chain has TRBV11-3 and TRBJ2-6; TRBD2 might be the D (5 bases). This CDR3 spans 17 amino acids. Trimming stripped 6 bases from V and 0 bases from J, with 15 bases between. Germline V gene data show CDR1 as SGHNT and CDR2 as YENEEA. The CDR3 is CASSSGIKSSGANVLTF. CDR3 nucleotide sequence: TGTGCCAGCAGTTCCGGGATAAAGAGCTCTGGGGCCAACGTCCTGACTTTC.

V and J are TRBV7-3 and TRBJ2-3; D is undetermined. This CDR3 region has 13 residues. Germline V gene sequence: CDR1 SGHTA, CDR2 FQGTGA. V was pared by 8 bases and J by 0 bases, with 9 bases between. This CDR3 is CASAFGSTDTQYF. CDR3 nucleotides: TGTGCCAGCGCATTCGGGAGCACAGATACGCAGTATTTT.

The chain joins TRBV14 to TRBJ1-5; D is undetermined. Germline CDR1 is SGHDN and CDR2 is FVKESK. Trimming pared 5 bases from V and 0 bases from J, leaving 14 bases between. CDR3 length: 16 amino acids. The DNA of the CDR3 is TGTGCCAGCAGCTACTGCCGGGAACCTAGCAATCAGCCCCAGCATTTT. Residues: CASSYCREPSNQPQHF.